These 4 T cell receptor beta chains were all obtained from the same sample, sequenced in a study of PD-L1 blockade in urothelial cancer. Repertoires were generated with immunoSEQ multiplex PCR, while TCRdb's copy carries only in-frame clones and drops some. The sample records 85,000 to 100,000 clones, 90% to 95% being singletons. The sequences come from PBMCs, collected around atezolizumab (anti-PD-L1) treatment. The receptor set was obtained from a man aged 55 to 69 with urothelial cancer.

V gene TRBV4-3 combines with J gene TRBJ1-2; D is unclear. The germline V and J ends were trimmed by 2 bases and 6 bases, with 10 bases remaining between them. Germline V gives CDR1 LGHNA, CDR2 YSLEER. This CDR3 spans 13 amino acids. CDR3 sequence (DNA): TGCGCCAGCAGCCAATCCCCACGGGATGGCTACACCTTC. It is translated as CASSQSPRDGYTF.

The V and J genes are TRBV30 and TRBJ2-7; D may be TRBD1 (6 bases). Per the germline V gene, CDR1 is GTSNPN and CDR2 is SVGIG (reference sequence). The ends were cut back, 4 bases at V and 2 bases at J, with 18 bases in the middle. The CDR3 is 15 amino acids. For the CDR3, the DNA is TGTGCCTGGAACGACCAGGGGAAACTCACCTACGAGCAGTACTTC. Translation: CAWNDQGKLTYEQYF.

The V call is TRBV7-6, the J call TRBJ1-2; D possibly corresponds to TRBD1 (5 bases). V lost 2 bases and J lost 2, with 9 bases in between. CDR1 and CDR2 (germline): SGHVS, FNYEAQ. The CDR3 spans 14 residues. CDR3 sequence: CASSLSSGNYGYTF. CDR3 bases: TGTGCCAGCAGCTTATCATCAGGGAACTATGGCTACACCTTC.

CDR3 region: CASSLAWGLRAEAFF. DNA of the CDR3: TGTGCCAGCAGCCTAGCGTGGGGGTTACGGGCGGAAGCTTTCTTT. The chain has TRBV5-5 and TRBJ1-1; possibly TRBD1 for D (5 bases). V lost 4 bases and J 8 bases, leaving 21 bases between the germline ends. The CDR3 loop spans 15 amino acids. The germline gives CDR1 SGHKS, CDR2 YYEKEE (reference sequence).